The 5 T cell receptor beta chains listed next were all sequenced from one sample in a study of blood T cells in healthy people across ages. The second PCR ran about 6 to 11 cycles with a sample-barcoded 5' primer and J-beta primers. TCRdb analysed the 5' RACE reads with MiXCR anew, one entry per CDR3 protein. This sample has hundreds of thousands of distinct CDR3 sequences; about 34% occur once, and the top ten carry roughly 15%. The sequenced sample consisted of blood. The origin of the receptors is a woman older than 75 in good health.

This clonotype was seen a handful of times. The chain combines TRBV18 with TRBJ1-6, with D unresolved. Per germline, CDR1 KGHSH and CDR2 LQKENI. This CDR3 is built from 12 residues. V was shortened by 3 bases and J by 11 bases, with 8 bases between the two germline ends. The chain's CDR3 is CASSPGTAPLHF. The CDR3 DNA is TGTGCCAGCTCACCCGGTACCGCACCCCTCCACTTT.

This clonotype was detected many times. One base away lies a much larger clone, so this may be a sequencing read error. The rearrangement links TRBV30 to TRBJ2-7; TRBD1 matches 10 bases. Germline V gene sequence: CDR1 GTSNPN, CDR2 SVGIG (reference sequence). The junction had 2 bases not matched to a gene; V was cut back by 3 bases and J by 3 bases. The CDR3 consists of 13 residues. The CDR3 nucleotides are TGTGCCTGGAGCGGACAGGGGGGCTACGAGCAGTACTTC. This translates into CAWSGQGGYEQYF.

Regarding this clonotype: Mismatch with germline at one junction end may stem from a read error. The V call is TRBV5-1, the J call TRBJ2-1; 9 nucleotides line up with TRBD2. The germline V gene has CDR1 SGHRS and CDR2 YFSETQ. There are 15 residues in the CDR3. CDR3 nucleotides: TGCGCCAACAGCTTCTCTAGCGGGGAATACAGTGAGCAGTTCTTC. Its translation: CANSFSSGEYSEQFF. Combining the CDR3 with reference TRBV5-1 and TRBJ2-1 gives the whole variable domain KAGVTQTPRYLIKTRGQQVTLSCSPISGHRSVSWYQQTPGQGLQFLFEYFSETQRNKGNFPGRFSGRQFSNSRSEMNVSTLELGDSALYLCANSFSSGEYSEQFFGPGTRLTVL.

This clonotype was seen at least ten times. V is TRBV20-1 and J is TRBJ2-7; 7 bases match TRBD1. The CDR3 spans 14 residues. In germline, CDR1 is DFQATT, CDR2 SNEGSKA (reference sequence). V was clipped by 1 base and J by 3 bases; unmatched bases: 6. CDR3 protein: CSARVTGNDYEQYF. CDR3 sequence (DNA): TGCAGTGCTAGAGTGACAGGGAACGACTACGAGCAGTACTTC.

The J gene is TRBJ2-1, the V gene TRBV20-1; D is perhaps TRBD1 (5 bases). The CDR3 is made up of 13 amino acids. Germline V lookup: CDR1 DFQATT, CDR2 SNEGSKA (reference sequence). With 1 base removed from V and 2 bases from J, the gap between germline ends came to 6 bases. CDR3 sequence (DNA): TGCAGTGCTAGAGGGACAACCTACAATGAGCAGTTCTTC. Translating it yields CSARGTTYNEQFF.